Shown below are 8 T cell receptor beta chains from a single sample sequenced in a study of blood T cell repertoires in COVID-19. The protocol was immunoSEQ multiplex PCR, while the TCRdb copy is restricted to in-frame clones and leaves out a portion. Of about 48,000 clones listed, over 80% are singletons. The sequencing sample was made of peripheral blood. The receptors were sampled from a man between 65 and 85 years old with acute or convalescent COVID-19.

The DNA of the CDR3 is TGCGCCAGCAGCTTGGTGGGGTGGAGGGAACGTTCCTACAATGAGCAGTTCTTC. Its translation: CASSLVGWRERSYNEQFF. This sequence joins TRBV5-1 and TRBJ2-1; perhaps TRBD2 as D (6 bases). The germline V gene has CDR1 SGHRS and CDR2 YFSETQ. This CDR3 contains 18 residues. The germline V and J ends were trimmed by 0 bases and 1 base, with 17 bases remaining between them.

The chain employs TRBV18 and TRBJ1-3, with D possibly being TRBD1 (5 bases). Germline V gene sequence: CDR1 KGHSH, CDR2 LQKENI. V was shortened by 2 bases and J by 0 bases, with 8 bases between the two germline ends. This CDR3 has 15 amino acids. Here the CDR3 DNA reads TGTGCCAGCTCACCAGCGGGGGGCTCTGGAAACACCATATATTTT. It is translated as CASSPAGGSGNTIYF.

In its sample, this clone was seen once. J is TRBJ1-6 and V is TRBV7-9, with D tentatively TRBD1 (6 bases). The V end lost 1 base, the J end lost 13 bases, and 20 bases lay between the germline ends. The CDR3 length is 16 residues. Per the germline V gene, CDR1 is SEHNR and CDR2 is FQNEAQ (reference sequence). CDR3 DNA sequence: TGTGCCAGCAGCTTAGAGGGGGTGATGGGGTCTGCGCCCCTCCACTTT. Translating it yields CASSLEGVMGSAPLHF.

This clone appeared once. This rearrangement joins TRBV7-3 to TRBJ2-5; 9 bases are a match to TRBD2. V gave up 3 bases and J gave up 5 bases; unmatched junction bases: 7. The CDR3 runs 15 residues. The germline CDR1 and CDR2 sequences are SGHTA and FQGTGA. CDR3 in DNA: TGTGCCAGCAGCTTCGTAGCGGGGGAAGGGGAGACCCAGTACTTC. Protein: CASSFVAGEGETQYF.

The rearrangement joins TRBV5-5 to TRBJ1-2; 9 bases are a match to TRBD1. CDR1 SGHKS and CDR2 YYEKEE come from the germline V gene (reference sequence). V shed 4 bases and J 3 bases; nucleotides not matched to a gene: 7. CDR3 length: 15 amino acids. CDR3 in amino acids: CASSNNRGLDYGYTF. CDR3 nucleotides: TGTGCCAGCAGCAACAACAGGGGGCTTGACTATGGCTACACCTTC.

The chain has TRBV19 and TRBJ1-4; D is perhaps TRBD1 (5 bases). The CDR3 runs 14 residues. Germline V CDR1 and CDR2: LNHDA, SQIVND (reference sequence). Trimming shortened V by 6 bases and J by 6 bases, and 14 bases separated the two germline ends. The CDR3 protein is CASRRPGVDEKLFF. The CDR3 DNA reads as TGTGCCAGTAGGAGACCGGGGGTAGATGAAAAACTGTTTTTT.

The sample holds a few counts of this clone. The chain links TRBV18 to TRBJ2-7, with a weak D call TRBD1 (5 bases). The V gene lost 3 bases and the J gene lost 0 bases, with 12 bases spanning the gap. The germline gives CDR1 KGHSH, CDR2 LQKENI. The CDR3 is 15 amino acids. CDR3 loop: CASSPQGRPSYEQYF. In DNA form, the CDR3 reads TGTGCCAGCTCACCTCAGGGCCGCCCCTCCTACGAGCAGTACTTC.

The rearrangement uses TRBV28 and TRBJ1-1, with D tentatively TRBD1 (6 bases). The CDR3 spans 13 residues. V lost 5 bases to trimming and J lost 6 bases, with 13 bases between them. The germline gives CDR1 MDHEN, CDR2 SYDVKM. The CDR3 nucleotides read TGTGCCAGCAGTCTTCCGGGACACTCTGAAGCTTTCTTT. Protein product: CASSLPGHSEAFF. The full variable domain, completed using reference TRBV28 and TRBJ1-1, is DVKVTQSSRYLVKRTGEKVFLECVQDMDHENMFWYRQDPGLGLRLIYFSYDVKMKEKGDIPEGYSVSREKKERFSLILESASTNQTSMYLCASSLPGHSEAFFGQGTRLTVV.